This T cell receptor beta chain was captured in a study of T cells after yellow fever vaccination. In TCRdb, the 5' RACE reads were re-called with MiXCR into one record per CDR3 protein. The sample has some 250,000 distinct CDR3 sequences, over 3% seen once; the top ten hold around a fifth. At least ten counts were recorded for this clonotype. This TCR was recovered from a man younger than 35 who received the YFV17D yellow fever vaccine. Source: PBMCs, taken 15 days after the yellow fever booster vaccination.

CDR3 sequence reads: CAISPRTGGDRTEAFF. The CDR3 nucleotides read TGTGCCATCAGTCCCAGGACAGGGGGCGACCGGACTGAAGCTTTCTTT. V is TRBV10-3 and J is TRBJ1-1; 11 nucleotides align to TRBD1. The CDR3 is made up of 16 amino acids. Germline V gives CDR1 ENHRY, CDR2 SYGVKD. After removal of 5 bases from V and 5 bases from J, the junction contained 10 bases not matched to a gene.